This T cell receptor beta chain was identified in a study of CD8 T cells in Susac syndrome. Germline CDR1 is SGHTA and CDR2 is FQGTGA. This CDR3 region has 15 residues. Trimming took 5 bases from V and 1 from J; bases not matched to a gene: 4. Reverse transcription of roughly 0.5 to 1 ug RNA was carried out with random hexamers. Amplification of TCR beta CDR3 across 54 Vbeta and 13 Jbeta was performed with immunoSEQ multiplex PCR. TCRdb re-called the immunoSEQ multiplex PCR reads with MiXCR, one entry per CDR3 protein. The sample includes over 100,000 distinct CDR3 sequences, 90% to 95% seen only once; the top ten take 0.28%.

Material for sequencing was CD8+ T cells from PBMCs. The source of this sequence is a human donor with Susac syndrome. V is TRBV7-3 and J is TRBJ2-2; 7 nucleotides match TRBD1. The CDR3 region is CASSPGQENTGELFF. CDR3 nucleotide sequence: TGTGCCAGCAGCCCTGGACAGGAGAACACCGGGGAGCTGTTTTTT.